This TCR beta chain was captured by sequencing in a study of T-cell memory formation after mild COVID-19. On the study more broadly: Largely, TCR clusters stayed within a single donor.

For this clonotype: The antigen remains undetermined.

Study results and caveats: Day 37-peaking second-wave clones had unconfirmed SARS-CoV-2 specificity. Clones shrinking between day 15 and 85 showed a balanced CD4/CD8 split, and those that grew later tilted toward CD4+. Contracting CD4+ clones lay largely in CM and EM, with CD8+ ones residing in EMRA.

Germline V gene sequence: CDR1 SGHTA, CDR2 FQGNSA. With 6 bases removed from V and 2 bases from J, the gap between germline ends came to 9 bases. The CDR3 length is 13 residues. TCRdb reprocessed the 5' RACE reads with MiXCR, giving one entry per CDR3 protein. The sample lists around 130,000 distinct CDR3 sequences, about a sixth occurring once. The receptor was isolated from an adult woman who had mild COVID-19 (a few samples of this study predate the infection). Cell type and time point are not known. V and J are TRBV7-2 and TRBJ2-3; D is unresolved. Input material: PBMCs or a T cell subset sorted from them (not recorded which). CDR3 sequence (DNA): TGTGCCAGCAGTCCTATGATCACAGATACGCAGTATTTT. The encoded protein is CASSPMITDTQYF.